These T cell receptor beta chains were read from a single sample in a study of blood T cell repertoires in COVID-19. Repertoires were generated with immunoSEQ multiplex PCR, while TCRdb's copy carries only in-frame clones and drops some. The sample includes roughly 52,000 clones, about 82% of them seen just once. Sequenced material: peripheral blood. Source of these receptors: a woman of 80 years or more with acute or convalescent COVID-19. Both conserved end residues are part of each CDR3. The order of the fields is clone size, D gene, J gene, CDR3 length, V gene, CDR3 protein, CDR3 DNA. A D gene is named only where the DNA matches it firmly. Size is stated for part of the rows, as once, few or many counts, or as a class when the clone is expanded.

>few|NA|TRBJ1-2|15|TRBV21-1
CASTRTGRPNYGYTF
TGTGCCAGCACCCGGACAGGGAGACCTAACTATGGCTACACCTTC
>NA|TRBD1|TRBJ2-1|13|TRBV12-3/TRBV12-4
CASSTGQYNEQFF
TGTGCCAGCAGTACGGGACAGTACAATGAGCAGTTCTTC
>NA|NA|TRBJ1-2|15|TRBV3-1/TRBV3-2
CASSQLQGSNYGYTF
TGTGCCAGCAGCCAGCTACAGGGAAGCAACTATGGCTACACCTTC
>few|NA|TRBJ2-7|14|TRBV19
CASSRTRGSYEQYF
TGTGCCAGTAGTAGGACTCGGGGGTCCTACGAGCAGTACTTC
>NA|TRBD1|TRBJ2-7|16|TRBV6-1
CASSEGTGIPVYEQYF
TGTGCCAGCAGTGAAGGGACAGGGATCCCCGTCTACGAGCAGTACTTC
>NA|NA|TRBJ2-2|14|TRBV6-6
CASSLEGRTGELFF
TGTGCCAGCAGTCTCGAGGGAAGAACCGGGGAGCTGTTTTTT
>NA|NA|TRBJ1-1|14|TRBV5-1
CASSLEAGQGEAFF
TGCGCCAGCAGCTTGGAGGCCGGCCAGGGGGAAGCTTTCTTT
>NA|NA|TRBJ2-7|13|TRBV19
CASSIRQGYEQYF
TGTGCCAGTAGTATTCGGCAGGGCTACGAGCAGTACTTC
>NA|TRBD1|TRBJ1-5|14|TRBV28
CASTRDRVNQPQHF
TGTGCCAGTACCCGGGACAGGGTAAATCAGCCCCAGCATTTT
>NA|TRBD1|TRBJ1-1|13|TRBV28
CASRGTVGTEAFF
TGTGCCAGCAGGGGGACAGTCGGCACTGAAGCTTTCTTT
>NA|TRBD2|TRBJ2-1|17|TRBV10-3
CAISEFNSGIFDNEQFF
TGTGCCATCAGTGAGTTTAATAGCGGGATCTTCGACAATGAGCAGTTCTTC
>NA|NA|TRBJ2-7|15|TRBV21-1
CASSLRQASSYEQYF
TGTGCCAGCAGCCTTCGACAGGCGAGCTCCTACGAGCAGTACTTC
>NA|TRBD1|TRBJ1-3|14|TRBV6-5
CASMRDSSGNTIYF
TGTGCCAGCATGCGGGACAGCTCTGGAAACACCATATATTTT
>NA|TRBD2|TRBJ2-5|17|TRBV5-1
CASSLVLAGGPSETQYF
TGCGCCAGCAGCTTGGTGTTAGCGGGGGGCCCGTCAGAGACCCAGTACTTC
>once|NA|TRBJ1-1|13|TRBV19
CASSTPQGTEAFF
TGTGCCAGTAGTACCCCACAGGGCACTGAAGCTTTCTTT
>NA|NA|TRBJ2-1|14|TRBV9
CASRSSGSYNEQFF
TGTGCCAGTCGTTCGTCGGGCTCCTACAATGAGCAGTTCTTC
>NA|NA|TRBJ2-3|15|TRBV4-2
CASSQETDSTDTQYF
TGTGCCAGCAGCCAGGAGACCGATAGCACAGATACGCAGTATTTT
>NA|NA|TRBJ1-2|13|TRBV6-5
CASSSRVFYGYTF
TGTGCCAGCAGTTCTCGGGTCTTCTATGGCTACACCTTC
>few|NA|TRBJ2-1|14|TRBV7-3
CASSLSPTPNEQFF
TGTGCCAGCAGCTTATCACCCACTCCCAATGAGCAGTTCTTC
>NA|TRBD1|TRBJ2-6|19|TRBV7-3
CASSLGRDRGFSGANVLTF
TGTGCCAGCAGCTTAGGCCGGGACAGGGGTTTCTCTGGGGCCAACGTCCTGACTTTC
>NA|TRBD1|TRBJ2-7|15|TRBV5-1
CASSSGTGGTEEQYF
TGCGCCAGCAGCTCGGGGACAGGCGGGACGGAGGAGCAGTACTTC
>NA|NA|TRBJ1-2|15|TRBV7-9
CASSLLGPANYGYTF
TGTGCCAGCAGCTTACTGGGGCCGGCTAACTATGGCTACACCTTC
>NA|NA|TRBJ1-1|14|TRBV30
CAWMIGLKNTEAFF
TGTGCCTGGATGATCGGACTCAAGAACACTGAAGCTTTCTTT
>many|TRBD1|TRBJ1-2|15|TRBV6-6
CASSHRAGQVNGYTF
TGTGCCAGCAGCCACAGAGCGGGACAGGTTAATGGCTACACCTTC
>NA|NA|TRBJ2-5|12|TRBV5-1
CARTASEETQYF
TGCGCCAGGACGGCTAGCGAAGAGACCCAGTACTTC
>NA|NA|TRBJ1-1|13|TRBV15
CATSPRTDTEAFF
TGTGCCACCAGCCCAAGGACAGACACTGAAGCTTTCTTT
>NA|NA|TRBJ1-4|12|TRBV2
CASNREREKLFF
TGTGCCAGCAACAGGGAACGTGAAAAACTGTTTTTT
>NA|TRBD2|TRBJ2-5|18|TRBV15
CATSSDPGLAGVRETQYF
TGTGCCACCAGCAGCGACCCGGGACTAGCGGGAGTAAGGGAGACCCAGTACTTC
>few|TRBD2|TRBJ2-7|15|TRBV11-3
CASSLASGVSYEQYF
TGTGCCAGCAGCTTAGCTAGCGGGGTTTCCTACGAGCAGTACTTC
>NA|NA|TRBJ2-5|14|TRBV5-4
CASSLERTLETQYF
TGTGCCAGCAGCTTGGAACGGACTCTAGAGACCCAGTACTTC
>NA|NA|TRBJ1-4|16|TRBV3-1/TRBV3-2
CASSQDYPQGGEKLFF
TGTGCCAGCAGCCAAGATTATCCCCAGGGAGGGGAAAAACTGTTTTTT
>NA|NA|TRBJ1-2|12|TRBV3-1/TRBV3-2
CASNGQPYGYTF
TGTGCCAGCAACGGACAGCCCTATGGCTACACCTTC
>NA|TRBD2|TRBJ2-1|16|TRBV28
CASRTSGGRSYNEQFF
TGTGCCAGCAGGACTAGCGGGGGGCGGTCCTACAATGAGCAGTTCTTC
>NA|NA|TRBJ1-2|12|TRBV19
CASSIGGRGYTF
TGTGCCAGTAGTATAGGGGGCCGAGGCTACACCTTC
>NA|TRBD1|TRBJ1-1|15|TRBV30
CAWSALGQANTEAFF
TGTGCCTGGAGCGCCCTGGGACAGGCAAACACTGAAGCTTTCTTT
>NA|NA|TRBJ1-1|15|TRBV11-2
CASSLERRGGTEAFF
TGTGCCAGCAGCTTAGAACGCCGCGGGGGGACTGAAGCTTTCTTT
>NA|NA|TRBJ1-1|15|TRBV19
CASSLGRGRDTEAFF
TGTGCCAGTAGTCTAGGACGGGGAAGGGACACTGAAGCTTTCTTT
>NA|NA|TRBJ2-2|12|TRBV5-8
CASRLGTGELFF
TGTGCCAGCAGGCTAGGCACCGGGGAGCTGTTTTTT
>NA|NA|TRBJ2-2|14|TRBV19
CASSKVRNTGELFF
TGTGCCAGTAGTAAAGTGCGGAACACCGGGGAGCTGTTTTTT
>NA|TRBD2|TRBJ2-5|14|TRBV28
CASSFSGGQETQYF
TGTGCCAGCAGTTTTTCGGGAGGGCAAGAGACCCAGTACTTC
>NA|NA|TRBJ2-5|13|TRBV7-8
CASSSLLGETQYF
TGTGCCAGCAGTTCTCTACTGGGCGAGACCCAGTACTTC